A selection of T cell receptor beta chains follows, all from one sample in a study of early T cells in non-severe SARS-CoV-2 infection. TCRdb processed the 5' RACE reads anew with MiXCR; each CDR3 protein has one entry. The sample lists approximately 77,000 distinct CDR3 sequences, approximately 12% occurring once. Material: whole blood. These receptor sequences come from an adult who was a healthcare worker with PCR-confirmed SARS-CoV-2 infection or an uninfected control (not recorded which). The CDR3 runs from the conserved cysteine through the conserved F or W.

cdr3_aa: CASSQGTAWSETNTGELFF; v_call: TRBV4-1; j_call: TRBJ2-2; cdr3_length: 19
cdr3_aa: CASSIQAAPSYNEQFF; v_call: TRBV7-3; j_call: TRBJ2-1; cdr3_length: 16
cdr3_aa: CASRIGTEPPYGYTF; v_call: TRBV6-5; j_call: TRBJ1-2; cdr3_length: 15
cdr3_aa: CASRKEPDSNQPQHF; v_call: TRBV5-1; j_call: TRBJ1-5; cdr3_length: 15
cdr3_aa: CASSQDPAGGFPGANVLTF; v_call: TRBV4-2; j_call: TRBJ2-6; cdr3_length: 19
cdr3_aa: CASVIRWTEAFF; v_call: TRBV28; j_call: TRBJ1-1; cdr3_length: 12
cdr3_aa: CASSSVGTGTYEQYF; v_call: TRBV28; j_call: TRBJ2-7; cdr3_length: 15
cdr3_aa: CSAAPLLAGEGTGELFF; v_call: TRBV20-1; j_call: TRBJ2-2; cdr3_length: 17
cdr3_aa: CATSDYTSGHNEQFF; v_call: TRBV24-1; j_call: TRBJ2-1; cdr3_length: 15
cdr3_aa: CSASQPNQPQHF; v_call: TRBV20-1; j_call: TRBJ1-5; cdr3_length: 12
cdr3_aa: CASSPTGLAKNIQYF; v_call: TRBV28; j_call: TRBJ2-4; cdr3_length: 15
cdr3_aa: CASSLWVSSTDTQYF; v_call: TRBV27; j_call: TRBJ2-3; cdr3_length: 15
cdr3_aa: CASSPDIQRVSYNEQFF; v_call: TRBV27; j_call: TRBJ2-1; cdr3_length: 17
cdr3_aa: CASPAGGRALSNTGELFF; v_call: TRBV6-4; j_call: TRBJ2-2; cdr3_length: 18
cdr3_aa: CASSPPGLAGVGEQFF; v_call: TRBV27; j_call: TRBJ2-1; cdr3_length: 16
cdr3_aa: CASSLNRGEAFF; v_call: TRBV7-3; j_call: TRBJ1-1; cdr3_length: 12
cdr3_aa: CASRTGTTTGELFF; v_call: TRBV12-3/TRBV12-4; j_call: TRBJ2-2; cdr3_length: 14
cdr3_aa: CASSGETSRFF; v_call: TRBV7-9; j_call: TRBJ2-1; cdr3_length: 11
cdr3_aa: CASNVGSVASSYNSPLHF; v_call: TRBV6-1; j_call: TRBJ1-6; cdr3_length: 18
cdr3_aa: CASSESTGSTEAFF; v_call: TRBV2; j_call: TRBJ1-1; cdr3_length: 14
cdr3_aa: CSVLKRDIQYF; v_call: TRBV29-1; j_call: TRBJ2-4; cdr3_length: 11
cdr3_aa: CASSLATVRITDTQYF; v_call: TRBV12-3/TRBV12-4; j_call: TRBJ2-3; cdr3_length: 16